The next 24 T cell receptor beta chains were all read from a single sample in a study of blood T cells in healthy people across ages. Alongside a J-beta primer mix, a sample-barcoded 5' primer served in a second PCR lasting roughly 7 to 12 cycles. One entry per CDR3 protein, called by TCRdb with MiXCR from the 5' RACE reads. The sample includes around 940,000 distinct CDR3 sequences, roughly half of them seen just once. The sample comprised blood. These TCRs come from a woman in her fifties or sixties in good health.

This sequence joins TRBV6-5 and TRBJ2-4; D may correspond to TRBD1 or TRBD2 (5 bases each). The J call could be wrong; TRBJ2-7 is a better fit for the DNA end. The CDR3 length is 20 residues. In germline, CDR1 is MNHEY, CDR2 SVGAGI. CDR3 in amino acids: CASSYSVPGHVARRPYEQYF. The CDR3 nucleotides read TGTGCCAGCAGTTACTCGGTGCCGGGGCACGTCGCCCGGCGGCCATACGAGCAGTACTTC.

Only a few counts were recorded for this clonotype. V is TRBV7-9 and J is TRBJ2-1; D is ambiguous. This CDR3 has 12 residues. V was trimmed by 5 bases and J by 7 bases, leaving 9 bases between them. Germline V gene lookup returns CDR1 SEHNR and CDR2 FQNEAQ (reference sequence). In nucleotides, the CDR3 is TGTGCCAGCAGCACAGAGGCTAATGAGCAGTTCTTC. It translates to CASSTEANEQFF.

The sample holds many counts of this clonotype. For the CDR3, the DNA is TGTGCCAGCAGCCAAGATTGGCTAGCGGGACAAAACATTCAGTACTTC. Translated, it gives CASSQDWLAGQNIQYF. The chain is built from TRBV4-2 and TRBJ2-4; 9 bases agree with TRBD2. The length of the CDR3 is 16 residues. Germline lookup yields CDR1 LGHNA and CDR2 YNFKEQ. Losses at the gene ends were 0 bases for V and 5 bases for J; bases not matched to a gene: 5.

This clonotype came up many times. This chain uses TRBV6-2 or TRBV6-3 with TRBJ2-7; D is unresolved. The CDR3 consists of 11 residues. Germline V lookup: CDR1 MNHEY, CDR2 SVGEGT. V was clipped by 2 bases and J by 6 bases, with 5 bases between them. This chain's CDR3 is CASSYKVEQYF. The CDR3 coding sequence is TGTGCCAGCAGTTACAAAGTCGAGCAGTACTTC.

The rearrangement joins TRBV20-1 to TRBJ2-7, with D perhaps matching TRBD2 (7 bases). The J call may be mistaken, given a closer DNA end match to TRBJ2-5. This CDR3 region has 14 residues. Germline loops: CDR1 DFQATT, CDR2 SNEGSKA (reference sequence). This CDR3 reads CSAREAGRGETQYF. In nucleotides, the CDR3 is TGCAGTGCTAGGGAAGCGGGAAGGGGGGAGACCCAGTACTTC.

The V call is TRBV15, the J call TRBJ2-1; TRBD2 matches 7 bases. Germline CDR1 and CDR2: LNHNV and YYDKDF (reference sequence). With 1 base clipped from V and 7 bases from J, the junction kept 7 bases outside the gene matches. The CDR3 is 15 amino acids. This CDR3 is CATSRVREGLNEQFF. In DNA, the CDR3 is TGTGCCACCAGCAGAGTGAGGGAGGGCCTAAATGAGCAGTTCTTC.

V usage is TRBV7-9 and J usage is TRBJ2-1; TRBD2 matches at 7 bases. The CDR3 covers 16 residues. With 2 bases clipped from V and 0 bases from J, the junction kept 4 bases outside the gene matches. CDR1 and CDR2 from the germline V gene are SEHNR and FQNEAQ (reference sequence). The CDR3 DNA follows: TGTGCCAGCAGCTTAAACTCGGGAGGCTCCTACAATGAGCAGTTCTTC. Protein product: CASSLNSGGSYNEQFF.

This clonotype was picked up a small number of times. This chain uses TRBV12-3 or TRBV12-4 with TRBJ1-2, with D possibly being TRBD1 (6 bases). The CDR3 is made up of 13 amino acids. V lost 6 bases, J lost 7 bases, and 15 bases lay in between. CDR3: CASSQQGLGGYTF. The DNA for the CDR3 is TGTGCCAGCAGCCAACAGGGTTTAGGTGGCTACACCTTC.

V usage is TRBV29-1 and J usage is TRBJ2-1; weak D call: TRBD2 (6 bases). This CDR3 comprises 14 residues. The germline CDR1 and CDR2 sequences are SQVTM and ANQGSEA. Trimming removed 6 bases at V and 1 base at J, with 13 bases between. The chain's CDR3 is CSVGGTTSYNEQFF. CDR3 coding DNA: TGCAGCGTCGGCGGGACCACTTCCTACAATGAGCAGTTCTTC.

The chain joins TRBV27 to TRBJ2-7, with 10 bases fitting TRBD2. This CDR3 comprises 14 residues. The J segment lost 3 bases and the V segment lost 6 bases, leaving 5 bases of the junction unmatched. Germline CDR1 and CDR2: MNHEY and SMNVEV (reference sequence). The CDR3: CASRLAGVSYEQYF. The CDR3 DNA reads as TGTGCCAGCAGGCTAGCGGGAGTCAGCTACGAGCAGTACTTC.

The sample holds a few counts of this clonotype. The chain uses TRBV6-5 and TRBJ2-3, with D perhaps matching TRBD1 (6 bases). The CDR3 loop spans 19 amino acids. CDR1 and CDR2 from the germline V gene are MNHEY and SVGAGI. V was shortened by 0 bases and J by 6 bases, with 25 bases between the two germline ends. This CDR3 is CASSYSKRRRGQSRDTQYF. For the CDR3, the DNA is TGTGCCAGCAGTTACTCGAAAAGGCGCAGGGGTCAGTCTCGGGATACGCAGTATTTT.

The CDR3 loop reads CASSFAWEQYF. CDR3 bases: TGTGCCAGCAGTTTCGCGTGGGAGCAGTACTTC. J is TRBJ2-7 and V is TRBV28; D gene ambiguous. The CDR3 runs 11 residues. Germline V gene data show CDR1 as MDHEN and CDR2 as SYDVKM. The V gene lost 3 bases and the J gene lost 7 bases, with 7 bases spanning the gap.

The DNA of the CDR3 is TGTGCCAGCAGCAACCCGGAGGGGCTGGGGGAGCAGTACTTC. Protein sequence: CASSNPEGLGEQYF. V gene TRBV27 combines with J gene TRBJ2-7; possibly TRBD2 for D (6 bases). Trimming shortened V by 6 bases and J by 7 bases, and 19 bases separated the two germline ends. CDR1 and CDR2 (germline): MNHEY, SMNVEV (reference sequence). The CDR3 extends over 14 amino acids.

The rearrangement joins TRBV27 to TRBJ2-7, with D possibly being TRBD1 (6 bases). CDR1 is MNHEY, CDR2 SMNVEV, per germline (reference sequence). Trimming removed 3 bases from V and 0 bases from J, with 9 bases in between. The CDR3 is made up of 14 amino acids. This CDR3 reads CASSFGTLSYEQYF. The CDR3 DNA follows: TGTGCCAGCAGTTTCGGGACACTCTCCTACGAGCAGTACTTC.

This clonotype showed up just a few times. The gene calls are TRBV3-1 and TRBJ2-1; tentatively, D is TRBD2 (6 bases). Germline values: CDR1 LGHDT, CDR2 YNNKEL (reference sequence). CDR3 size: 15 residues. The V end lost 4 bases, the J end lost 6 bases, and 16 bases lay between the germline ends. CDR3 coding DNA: TGTGCCAGCAGCCGTAGCGGATTCTCGCTCAATGAGCAGTTCTTC. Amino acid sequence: CASSRSGFSLNEQFF.

CDR3: CASSAKGGLAAKPYEQYF. The DNA of the CDR3 is TGTGCCAGCAGTGCGAAAGGGGGGCTAGCGGCTAAGCCCTACGAGCAGTACTTC. The chain couples TRBV27 to TRBJ2-7; the D gene is possibly TRBD2 (7 bases). Trimming left V 5 bases short and J 2 bases short, with 25 bases between. CDR1 and CDR2 from the germline V gene are MNHEY and SMNVEV (reference sequence). This CDR3 has 18 amino acids.

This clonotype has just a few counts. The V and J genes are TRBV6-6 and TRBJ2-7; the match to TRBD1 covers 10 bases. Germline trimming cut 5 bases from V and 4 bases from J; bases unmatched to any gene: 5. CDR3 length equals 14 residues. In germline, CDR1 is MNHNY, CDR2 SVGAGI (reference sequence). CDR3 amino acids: CASSRQGAFYEQYF. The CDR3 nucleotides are TGTGCCAGCAGTAGACAGGGGGCATTTTACGAGCAGTACTTC.

DNA of the CDR3: TGTGCCAGCAGTTCCTATTGGCAGAGGGGGGAGACCCAGTACTTC. This encodes CASSSYWQRGETQYF. The chain couples TRBV28 to TRBJ2-7; D might be TRBD1 (6 bases). The end of the DNA aligns better with TRBJ2-5, so the J call may be wrong. From germline, CDR1 is MDHEN and CDR2 SYDVKM. The CDR3 sequence is 15 residues long.

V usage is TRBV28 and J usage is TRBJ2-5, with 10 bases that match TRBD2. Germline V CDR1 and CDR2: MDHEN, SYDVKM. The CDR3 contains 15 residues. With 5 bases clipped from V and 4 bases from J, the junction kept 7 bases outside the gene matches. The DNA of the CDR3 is TGTGCCAGCAGTGCCACTAGCGGGACTCGAGAGACCCAGTACTTC. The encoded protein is CASSATSGTRETQYF.

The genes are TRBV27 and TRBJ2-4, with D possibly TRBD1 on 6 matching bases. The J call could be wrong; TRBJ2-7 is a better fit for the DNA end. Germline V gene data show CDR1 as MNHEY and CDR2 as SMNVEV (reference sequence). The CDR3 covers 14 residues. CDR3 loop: CASRDTLFSYEQYF. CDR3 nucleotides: TGTGCCAGTAGGGACACCCTATTCTCCTACGAGCAGTACTTC.

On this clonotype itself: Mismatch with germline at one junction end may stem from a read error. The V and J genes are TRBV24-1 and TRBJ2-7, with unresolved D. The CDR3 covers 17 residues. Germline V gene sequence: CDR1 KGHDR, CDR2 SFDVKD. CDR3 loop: CATSDLSSEWSSYGQYF. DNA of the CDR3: TGTGCCACCAGTGATTTAAGCAGCGAGTGGAGCTCCTACGGGCAGTACTTC.

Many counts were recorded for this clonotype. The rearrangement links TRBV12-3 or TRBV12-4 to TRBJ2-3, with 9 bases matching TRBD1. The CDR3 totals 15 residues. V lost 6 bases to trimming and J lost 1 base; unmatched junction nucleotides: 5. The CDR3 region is CASSRDRAGTDTQYF. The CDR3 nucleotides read TGTGCCAGCAGCCGGGACAGGGCAGGCACAGATACGCAGTATTTT.

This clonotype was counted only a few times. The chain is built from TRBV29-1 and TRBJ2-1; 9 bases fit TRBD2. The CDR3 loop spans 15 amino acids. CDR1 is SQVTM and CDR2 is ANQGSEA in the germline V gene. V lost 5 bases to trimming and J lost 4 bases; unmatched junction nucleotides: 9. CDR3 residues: CSVMAGGGWYNEQFF. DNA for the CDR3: TGCAGCGTTATGGCGGGAGGGGGTTGGTACAATGAGCAGTTCTTC.

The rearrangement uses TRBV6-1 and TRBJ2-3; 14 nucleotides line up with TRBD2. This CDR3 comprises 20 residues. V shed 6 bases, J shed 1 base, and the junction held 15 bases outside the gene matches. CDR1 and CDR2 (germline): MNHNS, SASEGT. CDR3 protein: CASSRGLAGGGGGRTDTQYF. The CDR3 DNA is TGTGCCAGCAGCCGAGGACTAGCGGGAGGAGGAGGAGGGCGCACAGATACGCAGTATTTT.